This note documents a single TCR beta chain sequence. There is no known antigen for this receptor. No qualities accompany the bases; no much larger clone lies one base away. TCR cDNA was synthesized by 5'RACE template switching, through which a universal primer site and unique molecular identifiers were introduced. cDNA synthesis was primed from both the TCR alpha and TCR beta constant segments. Libraries were amplified in two PCR steps, with sample barcodes and sequencing adapters added in the second step. Sequencing of the libraries was done on either Illumina HiSeq 2500 (2x100 bp) or NovaSeq (2x150 bp). The source study handled its data this way. MIGEC was used to demultiplex reads and collapse the reads into UMI consensus sequences, and MiXCR was used for V(D)J alignment. Clonotypes responding to the vaccine were identified with edgeR on replicate PBMC samples, with the criteria of FDR below 0.01 and a log2 fold change above 5 up to day 15. Each bulk clonotype received a CD4 or CD8 identity based on whether the sequenced CD4 or CD8 repertoire contained that clonotype at higher abundance. TCRdb cleaned the public reads at Q25 with fastp, built clones with MiXCR and kept in-frame beta chains. For every CDR3 protein sequence, its rows merge into one entry that carries the most common genes and DNA. V and J calls and clone size were set by TCRdb, not the authors. The sample records about 580,000 distinct CDR3 sequences, less than 20% of which are singletons. The ten largest clonotypes hold 15% to 20% of the sample.

Trimming removed 3 bases from V and 4 bases from J; the gene matches leave 5 bases unexplained. Taken from cysteine to phenylalanine, the CDR3 has 15 residues. The kept DNA is CDR3 alone, 45 bases in frame from the first base. The sample's treatment or condition label is to be understood as: live attenuated yellow fever vaccine strain. Two biological replicates of bulk PBMCs were collected at each blood-draw timepoint. PBMCs were isolated from peripheral blood using a standard Ficoll-Paque protocol. RNA was extracted with TriZol from bulk PBMCs, CD4 and CD8 fractions, and dextramer-positive and dextramer-negative fractions. The sample originates from a study of T cells after yellow fever vaccination (dated by TCRdb to about 2019). Describing the broader study: Libraries from fractions with low cell numbers were prepared with the SMART-Seq v4 Ultra Low Input RNA kit. To track T-cell clones before and after primary and booster YFV17D yellow fever vaccination, bulk TCR alpha and beta repertoires were sequenced longitudinally. The cohort comprised two healthy male donors, one aged 18 to 30 and one aged 30 to 40 years. Blood was collected at multiple timepoints before and after primary and secondary immunization, and bulk PBMC replicates and cell subsets were isolated.

General conclusions and limits of the study: A small fraction of clonotypes appeared in both the CD4 and CD8 compartments, likely as a result of convergent recombination. Most clones expanded after primary vaccination were re-detected after the booster (almost 98% of CD4 and 88% of CD8), suggesting broad memory maintenance. FACS-sorted repertoires could contain abundant contaminating clonotypes from the bulk population, so computational filtering was required. Because the study included only a couple of donors, the extent to which the findings can be generalized is limited. Compared with the primary T-cell response, the secondary T-cell response was weaker but faster, peaking on day 5 rather than day 15.

This clonotype originated in a man aged 18 to 30 who received the YFV17D yellow fever vaccine. The material sequenced was PBMCs, taken 4 to 6 days after the first yellow fever vaccination. Recombination connected TRBV12-3 or TRBV12-4 to TRBJ2-2; TRBD2 aligns with 7 central bases. Here is the DNA: TGTGCCAGCAGTTTCTCTAGCGGATCCACCGGGGAGCTGTTTTTT. The translation is CASSFSSGSTGELFF.